These T cell receptor beta chains were read from a single sample in a study of identical twins. TCRdb reanalysed the 5' RACE reads using MiXCR and keeps one entry per CDR3 protein. This sample has some 250,000 distinct CDR3 sequences, with roughly an eighth found just once. The data were also submitted as part of a second study, on yellow fever vaccine responses in identical twins.

Sequencing was done on a sample of memory (CD45RO+) T cells sorted from blood. The receptors were gathered from a woman under 30 in good health. Both conserved end residues are part of each CDR3. D genes are given only for firm matches. Rows may omit the clone size; those that give it use once, few, many or a size class.

clone_size	d_call	v_call	j_call	cdr3_length	cdr3_nt	cdr3_aa
many	TRBD1	TRBV7-2	TRBJ1-4	14	TGTGCCAGCAGCCCGGACAGGGGCGGAGAAAAACTGTTTTTT	CASSPDRGGEKLFF
many	TRBD1	TRBV6-5	TRBJ1-2	15	TGTGCCAGCAGTTACGAGGGACAGGGTGGCTATGGCTACACCTTC	CASSYEGQGGYGYTF
few	-	TRBV14	TRBJ2-7	15	TGTGCCAGCAGCCGCCTCGGCGGTGGAGCCTACGAGCAGTACTTC	CASSRLGGGAYEQYF
few	-	TRBV29-1	TRBJ2-7	13	TGCAGCGTTGCCCAAAATATGGGCTACGAGCAGTACTTC	CSVAQNMGYEQYF
-	TRBD1	TRBV5-1	TRBJ2-1	17	TGCGCCAGCAGCTTGGTGTCTGGGACAGGGGGCATAAATGAGCAGTTCTTC	CASSLVSGTGGINEQFF
few	TRBD2	TRBV28	TRBJ2-7	16	TGTGCCAGCAGAGCAGGCGGGACTAGCGGGGCCTACGAGCAGTACTTC	CASRAGGTSGAYEQYF
many	TRBD1	TRBV7-2	TRBJ2-3	15	TGTGCCAGCAGCCCGGGACAGGCGGACACAGATACGCAGTATTTT	CASSPGQADTDTQYF
many	TRBD1	TRBV5-1	TRBJ2-7	14	TGCGCCAGCAGCTTGGCCGGGACAGCCTACGAGCAGTACTTC	CASSLAGTAYEQYF
many	-	TRBV24-1	TRBJ2-7	15	TGTGCCACCAGTGATCCCCTGGACCCTTCCTACGAGCAGTACTTC	CATSDPLDPSYEQYF
few	-	TRBV6-1	TRBJ1-1	13	TGTGCCAGCAGGACTAGGGAGAGATCTGAAGCTTTCTTT	CASRTRERSEAFF
few	TRBD2	TRBV3-1	TRBJ2-1	16	TGTGCCAGCAGCCAAGATTGGCCTAGCGGGAGTAGTAAGCAGTTCTTC	CASSQDWPSGSSKQFF
-	-	TRBV9	TRBJ2-1	14	TGTGCCAGCAGCGACCGGGACCACTACAATGAGCAGTTCTTC	CASSDRDHYNEQFF
-	TRBD2	TRBV11-2	TRBJ2-7	12	TGTGCCAGCAGGGGGACTACCTACGAGCAGTACTTC	CASRGTTYEQYF
-	-	TRBV28	TRBJ2-7	16	TGTGCCAGCAGCGCCCCCGGGCAGGGGAAGACCTACGAGCAGTACTTC	CASSAPGQGKTYEQYF
many	TRBD1	TRBV5-1	TRBJ2-1	13	TGCGCCAGCAGCTGGACAGGTTACAATGAGCAGTTCTTC	CASSWTGYNEQFF
few	-	TRBV12-3/TRBV12-4	TRBJ2-7	14	TGTGCCAGCAGTTTTTCCCAAGGACCATACGAGCAGTACTTC	CASSFSQGPYEQYF
many	-	TRBV6-2/TRBV6-3	TRBJ2-4	14	TGTGCCAGCAGGCCCCAGGGGTCGAGAAACATTCAGTACTTC	CASRPQGSRNIQYF
-	-	TRBV20-1	TRBJ2-1	14	TGCAGTGCTAGAGACGTAACTACCGACAATGAGCAGTTCTTC	CSARDVTTDNEQFF
many	TRBD1	TRBV12-3/TRBV12-4	TRBJ1-2	14	TGTGCCAGCAGTTTAGCACAGGGGGCTTATGGCTACACCTTC	CASSLAQGAYGYTF
few	-	TRBV12-3/TRBV12-4	TRBJ2-1	13	TGTGCCAGCACCCTTGGGCAGTCGGGTGAGCAGTTCTTC	CASTLGQSGEQFF
many	TRBD1	TRBV7-2	TRBJ2-5	18	TGTGCCAGCAGCTTAGGCTTGGGACATCGGGACAGCCAAGAGACCCAGTACTTC	CASSLGLGHRDSQETQYF
-	TRBD2	TRBV3-1	TRBJ2-3	17	TGTGCCAGCAGCCAAGTGCGACTAGCGGGGGGCACAGATACGCAGTATTTT	CASSQVRLAGGTDTQYF
many	-	TRBV2	TRBJ1-5	12	TGTGCCAGCAGTGGATCAGTGCAGCCCCAGCATTTT	CASSGSVQPQHF
few	TRBD1	TRBV29-1	TRBJ2-2	14	TGCAGCGTTACCGACAGGGCCGGGACCGGGGAGCTGTTTTTT	CSVTDRAGTGELFF
-	-	TRBV6-1	TRBJ2-3	15	TGTGCCAGCAGCCCGCGGGTTACAAGCACAGATACGCAGTATTTT	CASSPRVTSTDTQYF
-	-	TRBV3-1	TRBJ1-6	14	TGTGCCAGCAGCCTCGACAGTGGGGATTCACCCCTCCACTTT	CASSLDSGDSPLHF
-	TRBD2	TRBV2	TRBJ2-4	15	TGTGCCAGCAGTGAACTAGCGGGAGTTACAAACATTCAGTACTTC	CASSELAGVTNIQYF
many	TRBD2	TRBV12-3/TRBV12-4	TRBJ2-7	14	TGTGCCAGCAGGGGGACTAGCCCCGCCTACGAGCAGTACTTC	CASRGTSPAYEQYF
-	-	TRBV20-1	TRBJ2-7	15	TGCAGTGCTAGAGAGTGGAGGGACAGCTCCTACGAGCAGTACTTC	CSAREWRDSSYEQYF
many	-	TRBV5-1	TRBJ1-1	15	TGCGCCAGCAGCTTGCAAGACAGTATGAACACTGAAGCTTTCTTT	CASSLQDSMNTEAFF
few	TRBD1	TRBV29-1	TRBJ1-1	14	TGCAGCGTTGATAGGGGACAGGGTGGCACTGAAGCTTTCTTT	CSVDRGQGGTEAFF
few	TRBD1	TRBV6-4	TRBJ1-1	13	TGTGCCAGGACTCCAGGATACAGGGGCGAAGCTTTCTTT	CARTPGYRGEAFF